This T cell receptor (beta chain) was recovered during a study of OX40 agonist ivuxolimab in advanced cancers. The wider study: Three patients got partial responses; one had hepatocellular carcinoma and two had cutaneous melanoma.

Drawing of blood for sampling happened at baseline, at cycle 4 day 1, and at cycle 7 day 1. Findings and caveats of the study: Several nonresponders also turned out to have low normalized T-cell clonal expansion. Among the least clonally expanded were partial responders at 0.1-3.0 mg/kg.

Remarks on this clone: Antigen: not known.

The length of the CDR3 is 15 residues. Germline V gives CDR1 MDHEN, CDR2 SYDVKM. With V trimmed by 4 bases and J by 4 bases, 4 bases remained unmatched. Produced via immunoSEQ multiplex PCR; TCRdb's table is partial and in-frame only. This table has more than 90,000 clones, approximately 80% appearing once. V gene TRBV28 combines with J gene TRBJ1-3; 10 bases are a match to TRBD1. The source material was CD4+ or CD8+ T cells sorted from blood, sampled in a trial of the OX40 agonist ivuxolimab. This receptor was identified in an adult with an advanced solid tumor such as melanoma, head and neck, liver or kidney cancer. CDR3: CASSWGTGVGNTIYF. The DNA of the CDR3 is TGTGCCAGCAGTTGGGGGACAGGGGTCGGAAACACCATATATTTT.